This T cell receptor (beta chain) emerged from a study of blood T cell repertoires in COVID-19. About the study: The study drew acute and convalescent COVID-19 samples from the United States, Italy and Spain. T cells, B-cell-depleted T cells, or PBMCs provided the cDNA or gDNA that served as material.

In the original processing: Cell counts per sample came from amplifying reference gene primers. Sequencing was performed with immunoSEQ multiplex PCR; in TCRdb, only in-frame clones are kept and a portion is missing. V, J and clone size are those of that table, while D and trimming were read from the DNA. The sample lists some 93,000 clones, around 86% seen once, with under 4.5% in the top ten. CDR3 length: 16 residues. Germline V lookup: CDR1 KGHDR, CDR2 SFDVKD. V was cut by 4 bases and J by 3 bases, with 15 bases left in between. J is TRBJ2-1 and V is TRBV24-1, with D possibly being TRBD2 (5 bases). This TCR was recovered from a man in his 60s with acute or convalescent COVID-19. The sequenced sample was peripheral blood. CDR3 sequence reads: CATSDPPSWVYNEQFF. The CDR3, as DNA: TGTGCCACCAGTGACCCCCCTAGCTGGGTCTACAATGAGCAGTTCTTC.